Below are 24 T cell receptor beta chains sequenced from a single sample in a study of cytomegalovirus exposure and HLA in healthy donors. Primers included in the PCR were 60 Vbeta and 13 Jbeta primers. Clones were read by immunoSEQ multiplex PCR, and TCRdb kept only the in-frame ones, dropping some. The data hold around 170,000 clones, with 75% to 90% observed a single time. Sequencing was carried out using PBMCs. These receptors all come from a man in his forties in good health and CMV-seropositive.

The chain has TRBV19 and TRBJ1-2; no clear D gene. V was trimmed by 9 bases and J by 0 bases, leaving 14 bases between them. Germline V gene data show CDR1 as LNHDA and CDR2 as SQIVND (reference sequence). The CDR3 is 14 amino acids. Written as DNA, the CDR3 is TGTGCCAGCGTATCCAGGAACCCTAACTATGGCTACACCTTC. It is translated as CASVSRNPNYGYTF. The full variable domain, in which reference TRBV19 and TRBJ1-2 provide the parts outside the CDR3, is DGGITQSPKYLFRKEGQNVTLSCEQNLNHDAMYWYRQDPGQGLRLIYYSQIVNDFQKGDIAEGYSVSREKKESFPLTVTSAQKNPTAFYLCASVSRNPNYGYTFGSGTRLTVV.

This clone is a singleton in its sample. The chain employs TRBV18 and TRBJ1-2; 7 positions agree with TRBD1. J lost 6 bases, V lost 4 bases, and 8 bases had no gene match. The length of the CDR3 is 14 residues. Germline lookup yields CDR1 KGHSH and CDR2 LQKENI. The CDR3 is CASSLSGQAHGYTF. Here the CDR3 DNA reads TGTGCCAGCTCACTCTCCGGACAGGCTCATGGCTACACCTTC.

V is TRBV5-1 and J is TRBJ2-5; possible D gene TRBD1, 6 bases. Gene TRBJ2-7 matches the end of the DNA better, so the J call may be wrong. The CDR3 loop spans 13 amino acids. Germline V CDR1 and CDR2: SGHRS, YFSETQ. The CDR3 here is CASSLDTGPEQYF. The DNA of the CDR3 is TGCGCCAGCAGCTTAGACACAGGGCCCGAGCAGTACTTC.

This sequence joins TRBV4-3 and TRBJ2-1; a possible D gene is TRBD1 (6 bases). With 0 bases removed from V and 0 bases from J, the gap between germline ends came to 15 bases. Germline assignment: CDR1 LGHNA and CDR2 YSLEER. The CDR3 totals 18 residues. CDR3 coding DNA: TGCGCCAGCAGCCAAGATATAGGGGCAGGGGCCTCCTACAATGAGCAGTTCTTC. This sequence encodes CASSQDIGAGASYNEQFF.

The genes are TRBV28 and TRBJ2-5; a weak D match, TRBD1 (6 bases). The closer fit of TRBJ2-7 to the DNA end suggests the J call may be wrong. Germline CDR1 MDHEN, CDR2 SYDVKM. The CDR3 sequence is 13 residues long. The DNA for the CDR3 is TGTGCCAGCAGAGGGGGTACCTCCTACGAGCAGTACTTC. Encoded protein: CASRGGTSYEQYF.

The chain carries TRBV6-1 and TRBJ2-1, with D possibly matching TRBD2 (7 bases). CDR1 and CDR2 (germline): MNHNS, SASEGT. The V gene lost 8 bases and the J gene lost 1 base, with 9 bases spanning the gap. The CDR3 contains 13 residues. CDR3 protein: CASGGASYNEQFF. The CDR3 coding sequence is TGTGCCAGCGGGGGGGCTTCCTACAATGAGCAGTTCTTC.

This sequence joins TRBV28 and TRBJ1-1; 8 bases agree with TRBD1. The germline V gene encodes CDR1 MDHEN and CDR2 SYDVKM. V shed 5 bases and J 8 bases; nucleotides not matched to a gene: 16. The CDR3 runs 16 residues. CDR3 DNA sequence: TGTGCCAGCAGTCCCGGACAGGGAAGAGAGCGCTCCGAAGCTTTCTTT. It yields the protein CASSPGQGRERSEAFF.

V gene TRBV7-9 combines with J gene TRBJ1-4, with TRBD1 identical over 7 bases. V was pared by 2 bases and J by 13 bases, with 4 bases of the junction left unmatched. This CDR3 comprises 12 residues. The germline gives CDR1 SEHNR, CDR2 FQNEAQ (reference sequence). The CDR3 spells CASSLYGDRLFF. For the CDR3, the DNA is TGTGCCAGCAGCTTATATGGGGACAGACTGTTTTTT.

This clone was found once. The V gene is TRBV2, the J gene TRBJ1-4; 7 bases agree with TRBD1. There are 15 residues in the CDR3. Germline CDR1 and CDR2: SNHLY and FYNNEI. Trimming at V came to 1 base and at J to 6 bases, leaving 5 bases not matched to a gene. The CDR3 bases are TGTGCCAGCAGTGAAGAGAGACAGGGCCATGAAAAACTGTTTTTT. Translated: CASSEERQGHEKLFF.

The V gene is TRBV11-2, the J gene TRBJ1-4; weak D call: TRBD1 (6 bases). Germline V CDR1 and CDR2: SGHAT, FQNNGV. This CDR3 contains 14 residues. Trimming took off 1 base at V and 6 bases at J, with 9 bases between the two ends. CDR3 amino acids: CASSLGRGHEKLFF. CDR3 DNA: TGTGCCAGCAGCTTAGGCAGGGGCCATGAAAAACTGTTTTTT.

V and J are TRBV5-1 and TRBJ2-2; 8 bases are a match to TRBD1. Trimming removed 0 bases from V and 4 bases from J; junction bases left unmatched: 8. The CDR3 extends over 17 amino acids. Per germline, CDR1 SGHRS and CDR2 YFSETQ. The CDR3 loop reads CASSLVDRGSGTGELFF. The CDR3 nucleotides are TGCGCCAGCAGCTTGGTTGACAGGGGAAGTGGCACCGGGGAGCTGTTTTTT.

The chain has TRBV11-1 and TRBJ2-3; the D is unclear. This CDR3 has 13 residues. The germline V gene has CDR1 SGHAT and CDR2 FQDESV (reference sequence). V lost 1 base and J 6 bases, leaving 8 bases between the germline ends. The CDR3 bases are TGTGCCAGCAGCTTAGTGGCAGTGGATACGCAGTATTTT. Translated: CASSLVAVDTQYF.

The chain carries TRBV7-2 and TRBJ2-6; D may be TRBD2 (5 bases). Trimming left V 4 bases short and J 7 bases short, with 8 bases between. This CDR3 has 13 amino acids. Germline-derived CDR1 and CDR2 are SGHTA and FQGNSA. The CDR3 nucleotides read TGTGCCAGCAGCTCCCGGGGAGCCAACGTCCTGACTTTC. As protein: CASSSRGANVLTF.

The V gene is TRBV7-2, the J gene TRBJ2-5; D is unclear. Germline CDR1 reads SGHTA; CDR2 reads FQGNSA. The CDR3 is 14 amino acids. Trimming removed 5 bases from V and 0 bases from J, with 10 bases in between. The CDR3 here is CASSVTRNQETQYF. In DNA form, the CDR3 reads TGTGCCAGCAGCGTGACGAGGAACCAAGAGACCCAGTACTTC.

The chain carries TRBV29-1 and TRBJ1-2; TRBD1 might be the D (5 bases). Germline-derived CDR1 and CDR2 are SQVTM and ANQGSEA. Trimming took off 5 bases at V and 5 bases at J, with 18 bases between the two ends. This CDR3 region has 14 residues. CDR3 DNA sequence: TGCAGCGTTCCGGTACGGGGGTTGGGATATGGCTACACCTTC. Translated, it gives CSVPVRGLGYGYTF.

The V call is TRBV19, the J call TRBJ1-1; D perhaps matches TRBD1 (5 bases). There are 14 residues in the CDR3. V shed 8 bases and J shed 4 bases, with 17 bases lying between them. Germline loops: CDR1 LNHDA, CDR2 SQIVND (reference sequence). The CDR3, as DNA: TGTGCCAGTCAAAAGACAGAACCGGGCACTGAAGCTTTCTTT. Encoded protein: CASQKTEPGTEAFF.

The chain combines TRBV11-2 with TRBJ2-5; unclear D gene. The CDR3 totals 14 residues. The germline V gene encodes CDR1 SGHAT and CDR2 FQNNGV. V was trimmed by 1 base and J by 5 bases, leaving 11 bases between them. CDR3 region: CASSLGPWQETQYF. The CDR3 DNA reads TGTGCCAGCAGCTTAGGGCCCTGGCAGGAGACCCAGTACTTC.

DNA of the CDR3: TGTGCCTCGGGATACTATGGCTACACCTTC. Its translation: CASGYYGYTF. The rearrangement links TRBV28 to TRBJ1-2; D is unresolved. Germline CDR1 MDHEN, CDR2 SYDVKM. CDR3 length: 10 amino acids. Trimming shortened V by 11 bases and J by 3 bases, and 7 bases separated the two germline ends.

The rearrangement joins TRBV27 to TRBJ2-1, with 8 bases aligning to TRBD1. The CDR3 sequence is 15 residues long. Germline lookup yields CDR1 MNHEY and CDR2 SMNVEV (reference sequence). J lost 2 bases, V lost 6 bases, and 6 bases had no gene match. The CDR3 DNA is TGTGCCAGCAGCCTACAGGGGGACCCCTACAATGAGCAGTTCTTC. Protein product: CASSLQGDPYNEQFF.

In nucleotides, the CDR3 is TGTGCCAGCAGTTTCGACAAGGGGGCGGGGTACAATGAGCAGTTCTTC. Its translation is CASSFDKGAGYNEQFF. The rearrangement links TRBV6-5 to TRBJ2-1; weak D call: TRBD1 (7 bases). Germline lookup yields CDR1 MNHEY and CDR2 SVGAGI. Trimming stripped 4 bases from V and 4 bases from J, with 17 bases between. The CDR3 is 16 residues long.

The chain has TRBV4-1 and TRBJ1-2; tentative D call: TRBD1 (5 bases). CDR3 length: 15 amino acids. Germline V gene sequence: CDR1 MGHRA, CDR2 YSYEKL. V was clipped by 0 bases and J by 8 bases, with 16 bases between them. In DNA form, the CDR3 reads TGCGCCAGCAGCCAAGATCTTCTTGGGGCGCAGGGCTACACCTTC. It yields the protein CASSQDLLGAQGYTF.

The V call is TRBV5-1, the J call TRBJ1-6; the D gene is possibly TRBD1 (5 bases). The ends were cut back, 2 bases at V and 3 bases at J, with 6 bases in the middle. The germline V gene encodes CDR1 SGHRS and CDR2 YFSETQ. The CDR3 spans 14 residues. The CDR3 sequence is CASSFDSYNSPLHF. The CDR3 nucleotides read TGCGCCAGCAGCTTCGACAGCTATAATTCACCCCTCCACTTT.

The chain recombines TRBV7-9 with TRBJ1-1; TRBD1 agrees at 7 bases. V shed 5 bases and J 11 bases; nucleotides not matched to a gene: 5. This CDR3 has 11 residues. The germline gives CDR1 SEHNR, CDR2 FQNEAQ (reference sequence). CDR3 region: CASSQTGMAFF. In nucleotides, the CDR3 is TGTGCCAGCAGCCAGACAGGGATGGCTTTCTTT.

The V and J genes are TRBV29-1 and TRBJ2-3; 12 nucleotides match TRBD2. Germline CDR1 SQVTM, CDR2 ANQGSEA. This CDR3 contains 15 residues. V shed 6 bases and J 6 bases; nucleotides not matched to a gene: 10. The CDR3 here is CSVRGTSGGTDTQYF. The CDR3 DNA sequence: TGCAGCGTCCGGGGAACTAGCGGGGGGACGGATACGCAGTATTTT.